One and the same sample provided the 13 T cell receptor beta chains below, sequenced in a study of blood T cell repertoires in COVID-19. This table comes from immunoSEQ multiplex PCR, and its TCRdb copy is limited to in-frame clones, with some not included. The table shows about 380,000 clones, with about 90% occurring only once. Sequenced sample: PBMCs or T cells enriched from blood (not recorded which). The receptors derive from a woman aged 25 to 39 who had recovered from COVID-19.

The V and J genes are TRBV5-1 and TRBJ1-1, with D unresolved. The V gene lost 0 bases and the J gene lost 2 bases, with 8 bases spanning the gap. Germline V gene data show CDR1 as SGHRS and CDR2 as YFSETQ. The CDR3 consists of 14 residues. As DNA, the CDR3 is TGCGCCAGCAGCTTGGGGCGGGATAACACTGAAGCTTTCTTT. This encodes CASSLGRDNTEAFF.

The V gene is TRBV4-2, the J gene TRBJ2-7, with D tentatively TRBD1 (6 bases). Germline V gene sequence: CDR1 LGHNA, CDR2 YNFKEQ. V was clipped by 0 bases and J by 1 base, with 10 bases between them. The CDR3 consists of 15 residues. The CDR3 DNA is TGTGCCAGCAGCCAAGATGGACAGCCGTCCTACGAGCAGTACTTC. Translating gives CASSQDGQPSYEQYF.

This clone was detected a few times. This chain links TRBV6-5 with TRBJ2-7; maybe TRBD1 (5 bases). The CDR3 spans 13 residues. Deletions cut 2 bases from V and 5 bases from J, with 10 bases between. In germline, CDR1 is MNHEY, CDR2 SVGAGI. The CDR3 sequence is CASSYTQVHEQYF. The CDR3 DNA follows: TGTGCCAGCAGTTACACACAGGTGCACGAGCAGTACTTC.

This sequence joins TRBV12-3 or TRBV12-4 and TRBJ1-2; D remains ambiguous. This CDR3 is 13 amino acids long. The V end was cut by 1 base, the J end by 11 bases, with 14 bases between. CDR3 region: CASSLVSSRGYTF. The CDR3 DNA reads as TGTGCCAGCAGTTTAGTTTCCAGCCGAGGATACACCTTC.

This chain uses TRBV6-2 or TRBV6-3 with TRBJ2-2, with 10 bases that match TRBD1. V was clipped by 2 bases and J by 7 bases; unmatched bases: 7. The CDR3 contains 16 residues. Germline assignment: CDR1 MNHEY and CDR2 SVGEGT. CDR3 in amino acids: CASSYHDRGHDGELFF. The CDR3 DNA is TGTGCCAGCAGTTACCATGACAGGGGGCATGACGGGGAGCTGTTTTTT.

The chain links TRBV18 to TRBJ2-7; 9 bases are shared with TRBD1. Germline CDR1 is KGHSH and CDR2 is LQKENI. With 1 base clipped from V and 5 bases from J, the junction kept 3 bases outside the gene matches. The CDR3 sequence is 14 residues long. In DNA, the CDR3 is TGTGCCAGCTCACCACGGACAGGGGCGAACGAGCAGTACTTC. Its translation is CASSPRTGANEQYF. Filled out from reference TRBV18 and TRBJ2-7, the complete variable domain reads NAGVMQNPRHLVRRRGQEARLRCSPMKGHSHVYWYRQLPEEGLKFMVYLQKENIIDESGMPKERFSAEFPKEGPSILRIQQVVRGDSAAYFCASSPRTGANEQYFGPGTRLTVT.

The V gene is TRBV30, the J gene TRBJ1-6; the match to TRBD1 covers 10 bases. Germline V gives CDR1 GTSNPN, CDR2 SVGIG (reference sequence). The CDR3 has 15 residues. Germline trimming cut 3 bases from V and 7 bases from J; bases unmatched to any gene: 6. Written as DNA, the CDR3 is TGTGCCTGGAGGGACAGGGGGAAACGAAATTCACCCCTCCACTTT. Translation: CAWRDRGKRNSPLHF.

The V call is TRBV7-9, the J call TRBJ2-1; 14 bases are shared with TRBD2. The germline gives CDR1 SEHNR, CDR2 FQNEAQ (reference sequence). There are 17 residues in the CDR3. The V and J ends lost 7 bases and 3 bases, in that order; junction bases with no gene match: 8. As DNA, the CDR3 is TGTGCCAGCACCAAGGGACTAGCGGGAGCGTTCTACAATGAGCAGTTCTTC. This gives the protein CASTKGLAGAFYNEQFF.

The chain couples TRBV5-1 to TRBJ2-5, with D possibly matching TRBD1 (6 bases). The V end lost 3 bases, the J end lost 5 bases, and 17 bases lay between the germline ends. Germline V gene data show CDR1 as SGHRS and CDR2 as YFSETQ. The CDR3 is 15 residues long. CDR3 sequence (DNA): TGCGCCAGCAGCTCGACAGGAACCTTAGGGGAGACCCAGTACTTC. This gives the protein CASSSTGTLGETQYF.

The V call is TRBV2, the J call TRBJ2-5; TRBD2 aligns across 14 bases. The CDR3 loop spans 15 amino acids. Germline lookup yields CDR1 SNHLY and CDR2 FYNNEI. Losses at the gene ends were 7 bases for V and 4 bases for J; bases not matched to a gene: 5. DNA for the CDR3: TGTGCCAGCACTGGACTAGCGGGAGGAGGAGAGACCCAGTACTTC. It codes for CASTGLAGGGETQYF.

The J gene is TRBJ2-5, the V gene TRBV25-1, with TRBD1 identical over 8 bases. Germline V gene sequence: CDR1 MGHDK, CDR2 SYGVNS. J was trimmed by 4 bases and V by 2 bases; bases with no gene match: 9. The CDR3 is 16 residues long. The CDR3 sequence is CASSEEIGQGAETQYF. The DNA of the CDR3 is TGTGCCAGCAGTGAAGAGATTGGACAGGGTGCAGAGACCCAGTACTTC.

Written as DNA, the CDR3 is TGTGCCAGCAGCTTAGACCTTCGGACAGCAACTAATGAAAAACTGTTTTTT. This translates into CASSLDLRTATNEKLFF. The V gene is TRBV7-9, the J gene TRBJ1-4; possibly TRBD1 for D (6 bases). V lost 1 base and J lost 0, with 12 bases in between. The germline gives CDR1 SEHNR, CDR2 FQNEAQ (reference sequence). The CDR3 consists of 17 residues.

This clone was seen just once. CDR3 nucleotides: TGTGCCAGCAGAGCGACGTGGGGGGGATCCGGGGAGCTGTTTTTT. This codes for CASRATWGGSGELFF. This chain joins TRBV6-5 and TRBJ2-2; 7 nucleotides align to TRBD2. CDR1 MNHEY and CDR2 SVGAGI come from the germline V gene. V lost 6 bases, J lost 6 bases, and 10 bases stayed unmatched. The CDR3 runs to 15 residues.